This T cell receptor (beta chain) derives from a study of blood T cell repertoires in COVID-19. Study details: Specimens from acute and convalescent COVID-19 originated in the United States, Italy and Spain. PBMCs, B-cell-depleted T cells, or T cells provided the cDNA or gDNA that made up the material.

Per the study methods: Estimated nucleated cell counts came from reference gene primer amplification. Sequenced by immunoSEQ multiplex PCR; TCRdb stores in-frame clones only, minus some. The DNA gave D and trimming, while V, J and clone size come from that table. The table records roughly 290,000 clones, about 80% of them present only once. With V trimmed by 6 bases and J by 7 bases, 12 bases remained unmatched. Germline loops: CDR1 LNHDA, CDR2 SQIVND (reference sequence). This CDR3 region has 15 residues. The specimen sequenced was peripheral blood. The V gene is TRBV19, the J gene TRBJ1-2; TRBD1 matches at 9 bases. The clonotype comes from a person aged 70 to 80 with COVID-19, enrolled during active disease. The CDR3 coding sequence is TGTGCCAGTAGCCCAAACCGGGACAGGGTATCTGGCTACACCTTC. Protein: CASSPNRDRVSGYTF.